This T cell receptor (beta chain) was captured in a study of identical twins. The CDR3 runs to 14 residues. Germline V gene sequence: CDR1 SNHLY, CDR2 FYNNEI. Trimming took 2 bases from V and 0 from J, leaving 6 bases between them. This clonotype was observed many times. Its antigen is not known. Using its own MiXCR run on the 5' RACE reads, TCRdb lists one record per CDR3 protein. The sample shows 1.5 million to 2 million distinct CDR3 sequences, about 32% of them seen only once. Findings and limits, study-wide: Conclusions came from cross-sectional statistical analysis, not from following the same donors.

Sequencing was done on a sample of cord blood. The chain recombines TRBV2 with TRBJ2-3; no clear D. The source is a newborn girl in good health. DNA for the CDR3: TGTGCCAGCAGTGAAACCAGGAGCACAGATACGCAGTATTTT. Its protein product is CASSETRSTDTQYF.